Shown below are 21 T cell receptor beta chains from a single sample sequenced in a study of T cell responses to AZD1222 COVID-19 vaccine. Sequencing was performed with immunoSEQ multiplex PCR; in TCRdb, only in-frame clones are kept and a portion is missing. The sample carries about 130,000 clones, about 87% recorded once. Specimen: peripheral blood, collected on day 0 of AZD1222 vaccination. The receptors originated from an adult in good health.

The chain joins TRBV7-2 to TRBJ1-6, with D perhaps TRBD1 (5 bases). The V gene's germline CDR1 is SGHTA and CDR2 FQGNSA. The V and J ends lost 1 base and 8 bases respectively, with 15 bases between them. The CDR3 loop spans 16 amino acids. CDR3 loop: CASSLDGAGGYSPLHF. The DNA for the CDR3 is TGTGCCAGCAGCTTAGATGGTGCCGGGGGGTATTCACCCCTCCACTTT. The full variable domain, with the rest looked up from reference TRBV7-2 and TRBJ1-6, is GAGVSQSPSNKVTEKGKDVELRCDPISGHTALYWYRQSLGQGLEFLIYFQGNSAPDKSGLPSDRFSAERTGGSVSTLTIQRTQQEDSAVYLCASSLDGAGGYSPLHFGNGTRLTVT.

The gene calls are TRBV3-1 (or the pseudogene TRBV3-2) and TRBJ2-2, with unresolved D. This CDR3 is 15 amino acids long. Trimming took off 1 base at V and 8 bases at J, with 14 bases between the two ends. Germline lookup yields CDR1 LGHDT and CDR2 YNNKEL (reference sequence). The chain's CDR3 is CASSQATGETGELFF. In nucleotides, the CDR3 is TGTGCCAGCAGCCAAGCTACTGGAGAGACGGGGGAGCTGTTTTTT.

V usage is TRBV5-6 and J usage is TRBJ2-1; no clear D. V was cut by 0 bases and J by 4 bases, with 8 bases left in between. Germline CDR1 and CDR2: SGHDT and YYEEEE. The length of the CDR3 is 14 residues. The CDR3 protein is CASSLVRVYNEQFF. The CDR3 nucleotides are TGTGCCAGCAGCTTGGTAAGGGTGTACAATGAGCAGTTCTTC.

V is TRBV7-2 and J is TRBJ2-7, with TRBD2 matching 8 bases. Germline CDR1 reads SGHTA; CDR2 reads FQGNSA. The junction had 3 bases not matched to a gene; V was cut back by 1 base and J by 4 bases. The CDR3 covers 14 residues. The CDR3, as DNA: TGTGCCAGCAGCTTAGGTAGCGGGAAATACGAGCAGTACTTC. Its protein is CASSLGSGKYEQYF.

This chain links TRBV27 with TRBJ1-2; D unclear. The germline gives CDR1 MNHEY, CDR2 SMNVEV (reference sequence). V lost 2 bases to trimming and J lost 4 bases, with 8 bases between them. The CDR3 runs to 13 residues. The CDR3 region has the DNA TGTGCCAGCAGTTTAGATGGGCCCTATGGCTACACCTTC. Translated: CASSLDGPYGYTF.

The chain combines TRBV19 with TRBJ2-2, with TRBD1 matching 9 bases. Per the germline V gene, CDR1 is LNHDA and CDR2 is SQIVND (reference sequence). The CDR3 covers 17 residues. V lost 5 bases and J lost 6; bases outside the gene matches: 13. CDR3 sequence: CASSVFTGGDSPGELFF. The CDR3 nucleotides read TGTGCCAGTAGTGTTTTCACAGGGGGCGATTCCCCCGGGGAGCTGTTTTTT. Full variable domain (remainder filled in from reference TRBV19 and TRBJ2-2): DGGITQSPKYLFRKEGQNVTLSCEQNLNHDAMYWYRQDPGQGLRLIYYSQIVNDFQKGDIAEGYSVSREKKESFPLTVTSAQKNPTAFYLCASSVFTGGDSPGELFFGEGSRLTVL.

This clone has just a few counts. The chain links TRBV7-9 to TRBJ1-1; a possible D gene is TRBD1 (5 bases). This CDR3 has 17 residues. Germline CDR1 and CDR2: SEHNR and FQNEAQ (reference sequence). Trimming cost V 2 bases and J 0 bases, with 16 bases left between them. The CDR3: CASSLNRPISMNTEAFF. In DNA, the CDR3 is TGTGCCAGCAGCTTAAACAGGCCCATCTCTATGAACACTGAAGCTTTCTTT. Full variable domain (outside the CDR3, taken from reference TRBV7-9 and TRBJ1-1): DTGVSQNPRHKITKRGQNVTFRCDPISEHNRLYWYRQTLGQGPEFLTYFQNEAQLEKSRLLSDRFSAERPKGSFSTLEIQRTEQGDSAMYLCASSLNRPISMNTEAFFGQGTRLTVV.

The chain joins TRBV6-1 to TRBJ1-6, with D maybe TRBD1 (5 bases). The germline V and J ends were trimmed by 0 bases and 0 bases, with 12 bases remaining between them. The CDR3 has 18 residues. Germline CDR1 is MNHNS and CDR2 is SASEGT. The CDR3 DNA reads as TGTGCCAGCAGTGAAGCGCTTCGGGGGAGCTCCTATAATTCACCCCTCCACTTT. Amino acids: CASSEALRGSSYNSPLHF.

The V and J genes are TRBV28 and TRBJ1-1; the match to TRBD1 covers 8 bases. The CDR3 length is 14 residues. Germline V gene lookup returns CDR1 MDHEN and CDR2 SYDVKM. The trim removed 3 bases at V and 4 bases at J, leaving 4 bases unmatched. The CDR3 protein is CASSLAGGRTEAFF. CDR3 DNA: TGTGCCAGCAGTTTGGCAGGGGGCCGCACTGAAGCTTTCTTT.

The gene calls are TRBV2 and TRBJ1-5, with 9 positions matching TRBD1. This CDR3 contains 15 residues. The V segment lost 5 bases and the J segment 2 bases; nucleotides outside the gene matches: 4. Germline V gene lookup returns CDR1 SNHLY and CDR2 FYNNEI. CDR3 in amino acids: CASSRQGVGNQPQHF. The CDR3 DNA reads as TGTGCCAGCAGTAGACAGGGGGTTGGCAATCAGCCCCAGCATTTT. The variable domain in full, with the rest retrieved from reference TRBV2 and TRBJ1-5, is EPEVTQTPSHQVTQMGQEVILRCVPISNHLYFYWYRQILGQKVEFLVSFYNNEISEKSEIFDDQFSVERPDGSNFTLKIRSTKLEDSAMYFCASSRQGVGNQPQHFGDGTRLSIL.

This clone has only a few counts. V and J are TRBV4-2 and TRBJ1-6; possibly TRBD1 for D (6 bases). The V end was cut by 0 bases, the J end by 11 bases, with 20 bases between. The CDR3 length is 17 residues. The germline gives CDR1 LGHNA, CDR2 YNFKEQ. The CDR3 sequence is CASSQDGRGGPRTPLHF. CDR3 coding DNA: TGTGCCAGCAGCCAAGATGGGCGGGGGGGCCCTAGGACACCCCTCCACTTT.

This chain uses TRBV19 with TRBJ1-3; D is unresolved. The CDR3 sequence is 16 residues long. Trimming left V 5 bases short and J 0 bases short, with 14 bases between. In germline, CDR1 is LNHDA, CDR2 SQIVND (reference sequence). CDR3 region: CASSPDAVGSGNTIYF. The CDR3 DNA reads as TGTGCCAGTAGTCCAGACGCGGTGGGCTCTGGAAACACCATATATTTT.

This clone has only a few counts. CDR3 sequence (DNA): TGTGCCAGCAGCTCGGACAGGCGGGGCACTGAAGCTTTCTTT. As protein: CASSSDRRGTEAFF. The V and J genes are TRBV11-3 and TRBJ1-1; TRBD1 agrees at 7 bases. The J segment lost 4 bases and the V segment lost 4 bases, leaving 6 bases of the junction unmatched. The CDR3 sequence is 14 residues long. Germline V gives CDR1 SGHNT, CDR2 YENEEA. The variable domain in full, with the rest retrieved from reference TRBV11-3 and TRBJ1-1, is EAGVVQSPRYKIIEKKQPVAFWCNPISGHNTLYWYLQNLGQGPELLIRYENEEAVDDSQLPKDRFSAERLKGVDSTLKIQPAELGDSAVYLCASSSDRRGTEAFFGQGTRLTVV.

V usage is TRBV9 and J usage is TRBJ2-1, with 10 bases matching TRBD2. V was pared by 0 bases and J by 12 bases, with 12 bases of the junction left unmatched. This CDR3 is 16 amino acids long. In germline, CDR1 is SGDLS, CDR2 YYNGEE. The CDR3 loop reads CASSVASAGGGSGQFF. CDR3 sequence (DNA): TGTGCCAGCAGCGTAGCCTCAGCGGGAGGGGGGTCTGGGCAGTTCTTC. The full variable domain, completed using reference TRBV9 and TRBJ2-1, is DSGVTQTPKHLITATGQRVTLRCSPRSGDLSVYWYQQSLDQGLQFLIQYYNGEERAKGNILERFSAQQFPDLHSELNLSSLELGDSALYFCASSVASAGGGSGQFFGPGTRLTVL.

The J gene is TRBJ2-1, the V gene TRBV12-5, with 9 bases fitting TRBD1. Germline assignment: CDR1 LGHNT and CDR2 FRNRAP. CDR3 length: 14 residues. Trimming removed 6 bases from V and 5 bases from J; junction bases left unmatched: 5. The CDR3 region is CASGGDREDNEQFF. CDR3 nucleotides: TGTGCTAGTGGGGGGGACAGGGAGGACAATGAGCAGTTCTTC.

The chain joins TRBV4-2 to TRBJ2-1, with a possible D match to TRBD1 (6 bases). CDR3 length: 13 amino acids. CDR1 and CDR2 from the germline V gene are LGHNA and YNFKEQ. The V and J ends lost 0 bases and 9 bases respectively, with 9 bases between them. The chain's CDR3 is CASSQDRGGEQFF. In nucleotides, the CDR3 is TGTGCCAGCAGCCAAGACAGGGGCGGTGAGCAGTTCTTC.

The chain employs TRBV7-3 and TRBJ2-1, with 8 bases matching TRBD2. The junction had 8 bases not matched to a gene; V was cut back by 5 bases and J by 8 bases. From germline, CDR1 is SGHTA and CDR2 FQGTGA. CDR3 size: 14 residues. CDR3 amino acids: CASSPQAGDYEQFF. As DNA, the CDR3 is TGTGCCAGCAGCCCGCAAGCGGGAGACTATGAGCAGTTCTTC. The variable domain in full, completed from reference TRBV7-3 and TRBJ2-1, reads GAGVSQTPSNKVTEKGKYVELRCDPISGHTALYWYRQSLGQGPEFLIYFQGTGAADDSGLPNDRFFAVRPEGSVSTLKIQRTERGDSAVYLCASSPQAGDYEQFFGPGTRLTVL.

The chain links TRBV5-1 to TRBJ1-1; 9 bases map to TRBD1. CDR3 length equals 18 residues. Per germline, CDR1 SGHRS and CDR2 YFSETQ. V was pared by 4 bases and J by 8 bases, with 21 bases of the junction left unmatched. CDR3 DNA sequence: TGCGCCAGCAGCCCACGTCCCGGGACAGGGAACCTCGGGGCGGAAGCTTTCTTT. It yields the protein CASSPRPGTGNLGAEAFF.

The chain links TRBV18 to TRBJ1-1, with 7 bases that match TRBD1. The length of the CDR3 is 13 residues. The germline V gene encodes CDR1 KGHSH and CDR2 LQKENI. J was trimmed by 6 bases and V by 3 bases; bases with no gene match: 4. The CDR3 reads CASSPTTGSEAFF. The CDR3 nucleotides read TGTGCCAGCTCACCGACGACAGGGTCTGAAGCTTTCTTT.

The CDR3 DNA sequence: TGTGCCAGCAGGCAGGGAGTGGAAACTGAAGCTTTCTTT. Translating gives CASRQGVETEAFF. The rearrangement joins TRBV7-3 to TRBJ1-1; D may be TRBD1 (5 bases). Deletions cut 6 bases from V and 5 bases from J, with 13 bases between. Germline CDR1 and CDR2: SGHTA and FQGTGA. This CDR3 region has 13 residues.

The V call is TRBV7-6, the J call TRBJ1-5; maybe TRBD1 (5 bases). CDR3 length: 15 amino acids. Germline CDR1 SGHVS, CDR2 FNYEAQ. V dropped 5 bases and J dropped 2 bases, with 13 bases sitting between them. The DNA for the CDR3 is TGTGCCAGCAGCCTGACAGTGGATGGCAATCAGCCCCAGCATTTT. This encodes CASSLTVDGNQPQHF.